Each of the 28 T cell receptor beta chains below was sequenced from the same sample in a study of T cell repertoires in cytomegalovirus infection. No cognate antigen is known for these TCRs. TCRdb recomputed calls from the reads with MiXCR, one row per CDR3 protein. The data contain about 890,000 distinct CDR3 sequences, roughly 30% of them singletons. This specimen was cultured CD8+ T cells from PBMCs, taken from culture after CMV antigen stimulation. The receptor source for this set is a human donor in good health (CMV status not recorded). Some clones in this sample may be carry-over from other donors' samples.

In its sample, this clonotype was seen many times. The V gene is TRBV7-6, the J gene TRBJ1-2; TRBD1 might be the D (6 bases). The CDR3 is made up of 13 amino acids. The germline CDR1 and CDR2 sequences are SGHVS and FNYEAQ. Trimming took off 1 base at V and 3 bases at J, with 6 bases between the two ends. The CDR3, as DNA: TGTGCCAGCAGCTTAGGACAGGACTATGGCTACACCTTC. It yields the protein CASSLGQDYGYTF. Drawing the rest from reference TRBV7-6 and TRBJ1-2, the complete variable domain is GAGVSQSPRYKVTKRGQDVALRCDPISGHVSLYWYRQALGQGPEFLTYFNYEAQQDKSGLPNDRFSAERPEGSISTLTIQRTEQRDSAMYRCASSLGQDYGYTFGSGTRLTVV.

The genes are TRBV27 and TRBJ2-7, with TRBD1 identical over 9 bases. Germline CDR1 is MNHEY and CDR2 is SMNVEV (reference sequence). J was trimmed by 5 bases and V by 5 bases; bases with no gene match: 7. The CDR3 loop spans 14 amino acids. This CDR3 is CASSPGTGSHEQYF. The CDR3 region has the DNA TGTGCCAGCAGTCCCGGGACAGGGAGCCACGAGCAGTACTTC.

The CDR3 reads CASHGTTQFF. CDR3 DNA: TGTGCCAGCCACGGGACCACGCAGTTCTTC. The rearrangement joins TRBV27 to TRBJ2-1; D could derive from TRBD1 or TRBD2 (5 bases each). This CDR3 contains 10 residues. Germline-derived CDR1 and CDR2 are MNHEY and SMNVEV (reference sequence). V was trimmed by 8 bases and J by 12 bases, leaving 11 bases between them.

V and J are TRBV3-1 and TRBJ2-7; no clear D gene. The CDR3 runs to 14 residues. The germline V and J ends were trimmed by 0 bases and 3 bases, with 9 bases remaining between them. Germline CDR1 reads LGHDT; CDR2 reads YNNKEL (reference sequence). CDR3 nucleotide sequence: TGTGCCAGCAGCCAAGATCTAGAGTTCTACGAGCAGTACTTC. It translates to CASSQDLEFYEQYF.

This clonotype was seen more than once but under ten times. The chain has TRBV6-2 or TRBV6-3 and TRBJ2-7, with 10 bases identical to TRBD1. Trimming took 0 bases from V and 7 from J; bases not matched to a gene: 18. Germline-derived CDR1 and CDR2 are MNHEY and SVGEGT. There are 19 residues in the CDR3. DNA of the CDR3: TGTGCCAGCAGTTACTCGCCGCGGGCCGGGACAGGGGCGCCCGGGGAGCAGTACGTC. Translated: CASSYSPRAGTGAPGEQYV.

There are a few counts of this clonotype. The V gene is TRBV7-9, the J gene TRBJ1-2; the D gene is possibly TRBD1 (5 bases). With 7 bases removed from V and 2 bases from J, the gap between germline ends came to 17 bases. The germline V gene encodes CDR1 SEHNR and CDR2 FQNEAQ (reference sequence). The CDR3 is 15 amino acids. The DNA of the CDR3 is TGTGCCAGCACCCCTGGGGCCCCAGGGAACTATGGCTACACCTTC. Encoded protein: CASTPGAPGNYGYTF.

This clonotype was detected only a few times. The CDR3 DNA is TGTGCCAGCACTAGCGGCGGCCACACTGAAGCTTTCTTT. This codes for CASTSGGHTEAFF. V is TRBV12-3 or TRBV12-4 and J is TRBJ1-1, with D uncertain. This CDR3 is built from 13 residues. Trimming removed 7 bases at V and 3 bases at J, with 12 bases between.

The chain carries TRBV19 and TRBJ2-3; possibly TRBD2 for D (5 bases). Trimming removed 5 bases from V and 4 bases from J, with 16 bases in between. The CDR3 covers 15 residues. Germline CDR1 is LNHDA and CDR2 is SQIVND (reference sequence). CDR3 loop: CASSPEGEWADTQYF. CDR3 nucleotide sequence: TGTGCCAGTAGTCCTGAGGGCGAGTGGGCAGATACGCAGTATTTT.

This clonotype occurred many times. The gene calls are TRBV7-2 and TRBJ2-6, with 12 bases fitting TRBD1. The CDR3 consists of 20 residues. Germline V CDR1 and CDR2: SGHTA, FQGNSA. V was pared by 5 bases and J by 4 bases, with 15 bases of the junction left unmatched. Here the CDR3 reads CASSRTSGDRGRGGANVLTF. The CDR3, as DNA: TGTGCCAGCAGCCGAACTTCGGGGGACAGGGGGCGTGGAGGGGCCAACGTCCTGACTTTC.

This clonotype has more than one count but fewer than ten. The V gene is TRBV10-3, the J gene TRBJ2-6; D gene ambiguous. Germline assignment: CDR1 ENHRY and CDR2 SYGVKD. V was shortened by 6 bases and J by 1 base, with 10 bases between the two germline ends. The CDR3 consists of 15 residues. The CDR3 coding sequence is TGTGCCATCAGGGTAACGGGTTCTGGGGCCAACGTCCTGACTTTC. Its translation: CAIRVTGSGANVLTF.

The CDR3 spells CASSYSAQRANTGELFF. The CDR3 DNA is TGTGCCAGCAGTTACTCGGCGCAGCGCGCGAACACCGGGGAGCTGTTTTTT. This chain uses TRBV6-5 with TRBJ2-2; no reliable D call. The CDR3 totals 17 residues. V was trimmed by 0 bases and J by 0 bases, leaving 11 bases between them. Looked up from germline, CDR1 is MNHEY and CDR2 is SVGAGI.

The rearrangement links TRBV7-8 to TRBJ2-7, with 10 bases aligning to TRBD1. J gave up 5 bases and V 5 bases, and 6 bases lay outside the gene matches. The germline V gene has CDR1 SGHVS and CDR2 FQNEAQ. This CDR3 comprises 14 residues. CDR3 protein: CASSPGTGADEQYV. The CDR3 coding sequence is TGTGCCAGCAGCCCAGGGACAGGGGCCGACGAGCAGTACGTC.

This clonotype was counted between two and nine times. CDR3 in amino acids: CASSPRTSGVARGGTDTQYF. CDR3 sequence (DNA): TGTGCCAGCAGCCCCCGGACTAGCGGGGTAGCGCGTGGTGGCACAGATACGCAGTATTTT. This chain joins TRBV7-9 and TRBJ2-3; 12 positions agree with TRBD2. The length of the CDR3 is 20 residues. Per germline, CDR1 SEHNR and CDR2 FQNEAQ (reference sequence). Germline trimming cut 5 bases from V and 1 base from J; bases unmatched to any gene: 16.

The V and J genes are TRBV13 and TRBJ2-7, with a tentative D call TRBD1 (5 bases). Germline assignment: CDR1 PRHDT and CDR2 FYEKMQ (reference sequence). Trimming cost V 2 bases and J 2 bases, with 13 bases left between them. This CDR3 has 15 residues. In nucleotides, the CDR3 is TGTGCCAGCAGCTTACAAGGGGAATTGACCTACGAGCAGTACGTC. It specifies CASSLQGELTYEQYV.

The V and J genes are TRBV10-3 and TRBJ2-3; unclear D gene. The CDR3 length is 13 residues. Germline-derived CDR1 and CDR2 are ENHRY and SYGVKD. The V end lost 2 bases, the J end lost 5 bases, and 8 bases lay between the germline ends. The CDR3 DNA is TGTGCCATCAGTGAGATCCATGGAGATACGCAGTATTTT. This encodes CAISEIHGDTQYF.

This clonotype was counted a few times. The genes are TRBV19 and TRBJ1-5; TRBD1 agrees at 7 bases. CDR1 and CDR2 (germline): LNHDA, SQIVND (reference sequence). The CDR3 runs to 15 residues. V shed 5 bases and J 3 bases; nucleotides not matched to a gene: 7. CDR3 residues: CASSPRDSANQPQHF. CDR3 nucleotide sequence: TGTGCCAGTAGTCCCCGGGACAGTGCCAATCAGCCCCAGCATTTT. The full variable domain, with the rest looked up from reference TRBV19 and TRBJ1-5, is DGGITQSPKYLFRKEGQNVTLSCEQNLNHDAMYWYRQDPGQGLRLIYYSQIVNDFQKGDIAEGYSVSREKKESFPLTVTSAQKNPTAFYLCASSPRDSANQPQHFGDGTRLSIL.

This clonotype was counted many times. The CDR3 DNA reads TGTGCCAGCAGTCCGCCCGGGACAGGGAACACCGGGGAGCTGTTTTTT. It specifies CASSPPGTGNTGELFF. The chain uses TRBV7-9 and TRBJ2-2; TRBD1 matches 8 bases. The CDR3 extends over 16 amino acids. Trimming at V came to 6 bases and at J to 1 base, leaving 7 bases not matched to a gene. Germline V gene lookup returns CDR1 SEHNR and CDR2 FQNEAQ (reference sequence).

The chain carries TRBV19 and TRBJ2-1, with a weak D call TRBD2 (6 bases). The CDR3 covers 15 residues. Germline V lookup: CDR1 LNHDA, CDR2 SQIVND (reference sequence). V was clipped by 3 bases and J by 3 bases, with 12 bases between them. CDR3: CASSMEGLVYNEQFF. The CDR3 bases are TGTGCCAGTAGTATGGAGGGGCTAGTCTACAATGAGCAGTTCTTC. The full variable domain, its missing parts supplied by reference TRBV19 and TRBJ2-1, is DGGITQSPKYLFRKEGQNVTLSCEQNLNHDAMYWYRQDPGQGLRLIYYSQIVNDFQKGDIAEGYSVSREKKESFPLTVTSAQKNPTAFYLCASSMEGLVYNEQFFGPGTRLTVL.

The chain combines TRBV24-1 with TRBJ1-1, with D unclear. Germline V gene lookup returns CDR1 KGHDR and CDR2 SFDVKD. The CDR3 spans 13 residues. The V end was cut by 2 bases, the J end by 12 bases, with 15 bases between. CDR3 coding DNA: TGTGCCACCAGTGATTCGGACGGGGATCTAACTTTCTTT. Translation: CATSDSDGDLTFF.

This clonotype was picked up a small number of times. The CDR3 nucleotides read TGTGCCAGCAGACCTACTCTAGCGGGGGGGCCGGAGACCCAGTACTTC. Translated: CASRPTLAGGPETQYF. The V call is TRBV6-2 or TRBV6-3, the J call TRBJ2-5; 12 bases match TRBD2. Germline trimming cut 6 bases from V and 5 bases from J; bases unmatched to any gene: 10. This CDR3 comprises 16 residues. Germline values: CDR1 MNHEY, CDR2 SVGEGT.

This clonotype was observed a handful of times. The gene calls are TRBV7-8 and TRBJ2-1; D unresolved. Trimming stripped 5 bases from V and 10 bases from J, with 12 bases between. The CDR3 spans 12 residues. Per the germline V gene, CDR1 is SGHVS and CDR2 is FQNEAQ. The DNA for the CDR3 is TGTGCCAGCAGCCTCTATCAGGAAGAGCAGTTCTTC. Amino acid sequence: CASSLYQEEQFF.

This clonotype was counted once. The V call is TRBV7-6, the J call TRBJ2-1; perhaps TRBD1 as D (6 bases). CDR1 and CDR2 from the germline V gene are SGHVS and FNYEAQ. This CDR3 comprises 16 residues. The CDR3 coding sequence is TGTGCTTGCAGCGACCCCGGACAGCGCCCTTACAATGAGCAGTTCTTC. This translates into CACSDPGQRPYNEQFF. Combining the CDR3 with reference TRBV7-6 and TRBJ2-1 gives the whole variable domain GAGVSQSPRYKVTKRGQDVALRCDPISGHVSLYWYRQALGQGPEFLTYFNYEAQQDKSGLPNDRFSAERPEGSISTLTIQRTEQRDSAMYRCACSDPGQRPYNEQFFGPGTRLTVL.

This clonotype was seen at least ten times. This chain joins TRBV27 and TRBJ1-1; D unresolved. The germline V gene has CDR1 MNHEY and CDR2 SMNVEV (reference sequence). This CDR3 contains 13 residues. Trimming removed 6 bases at V and 1 base at J, with 9 bases between. In DNA form, the CDR3 reads TGTGCCAGCAGCTTACTAGAGAACACTGAAGCTTTCTTT. Its protein product is CASSLLENTEAFF.

This clonotype came up many times. The chain is built from TRBV28 and TRBJ2-5, with D maybe TRBD2 (6 bases). This CDR3 is built from 15 residues. The V end lost 8 bases, the J end lost 3 bases, and 19 bases lay between the germline ends. Germline values: CDR1 MDHEN, CDR2 SYDVKM. In DNA, the CDR3 is TGTGCCAGCTCATTGGAGGGAACGGAAAAAGAGACCCAGTACTTC. Translated, it gives CASSLEGTEKETQYF. Filled out from reference TRBV28 and TRBJ2-5, the complete variable domain reads DVKVTQSSRYLVKRTGEKVFLECVQDMDHENMFWYRQDPGLGLRLIYFSYDVKMKEKGDIPEGYSVSREKKERFSLILESASTNQTSMYLCASSLEGTEKETQYFGPGTRLLVL.

The chain uses TRBV20-1 and TRBJ2-1; 10 bases fit TRBD1. The germline V gene has CDR1 DFQATT and CDR2 SNEGSKA (reference sequence). V dropped 5 bases and J dropped 4; count of bases not matched to a gene: 11. The CDR3 sequence is 16 residues long. The DNA for the CDR3 is TGCAGTGCTTCGCACGGGGGACAGGGGAAATACAATGAGCAGTTCTTC. Its translation is CSASHGGQGKYNEQFF.

This clonotype was counted only a few times. The chain joins TRBV20-1 to TRBJ1-4; tentative D call: TRBD1 (5 bases). V was shortened by 0 bases and J by 0 bases, with 11 bases between the two germline ends. The germline V gene has CDR1 DFQATT and CDR2 SNEGSKA (reference sequence). This CDR3 spans 16 amino acids. The CDR3 nucleotides read TGCAGTGCTAGAGATTTATGGGGGGCAACTAATGAAAAACTGTTTTTT. Its translation: CSARDLWGATNEKLFF.

V and J are TRBV6-2 or TRBV6-3 and TRBJ2-2; possibly TRBD1 for D (6 bases). The V end lost 4 bases, the J end lost 6 bases, and 15 bases lay between the germline ends. This CDR3 has 15 amino acids. The germline V gene has CDR1 MNHEY and CDR2 SVGEGT. CDR3 coding DNA: TGTGCCAGCAGTTTACTTCAGGGGTCCCCCGGGGAGCTGTTTTTT. Protein product: CASSLLQGSPGELFF.

V is TRBV7-4 and J is TRBJ2-5; D unresolved. Trimming pared 1 base from V and 6 bases from J, leaving 6 bases between. Per the germline V gene, CDR1 is SGHVT and CDR2 is SQSDAQ. The CDR3 spans 12 residues. This CDR3 reads CASSLVYQTQYF. The CDR3 region has the DNA TGTGCCAGCAGCTTAGTCTACCAGACCCAGTACTTC.